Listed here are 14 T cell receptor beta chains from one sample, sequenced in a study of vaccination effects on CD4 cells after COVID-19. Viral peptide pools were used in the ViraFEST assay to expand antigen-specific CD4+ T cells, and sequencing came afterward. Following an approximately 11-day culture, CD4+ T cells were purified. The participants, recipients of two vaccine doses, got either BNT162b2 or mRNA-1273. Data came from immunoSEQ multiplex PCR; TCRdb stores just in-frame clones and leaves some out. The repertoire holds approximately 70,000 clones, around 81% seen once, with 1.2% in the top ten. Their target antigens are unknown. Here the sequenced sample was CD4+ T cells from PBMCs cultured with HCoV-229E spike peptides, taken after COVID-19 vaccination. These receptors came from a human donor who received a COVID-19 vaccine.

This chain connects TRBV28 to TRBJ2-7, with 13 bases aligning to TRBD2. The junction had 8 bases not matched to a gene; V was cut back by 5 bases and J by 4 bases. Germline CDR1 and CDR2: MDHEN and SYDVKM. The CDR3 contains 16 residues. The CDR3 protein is CASSPPGLAGRYEQYV. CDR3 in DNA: TGTGCCAGCAGTCCGCCGGGACTAGCGGGGAGATACGAGCAGTACGTC.

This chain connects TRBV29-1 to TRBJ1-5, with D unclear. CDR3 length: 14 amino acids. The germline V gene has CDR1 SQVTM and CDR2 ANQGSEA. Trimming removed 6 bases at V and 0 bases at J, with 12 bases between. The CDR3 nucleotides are TGCAGCGTCACAAGCGGCTCTAGCAATCAGCCCCAGCATTTT. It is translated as CSVTSGSSNQPQHF.

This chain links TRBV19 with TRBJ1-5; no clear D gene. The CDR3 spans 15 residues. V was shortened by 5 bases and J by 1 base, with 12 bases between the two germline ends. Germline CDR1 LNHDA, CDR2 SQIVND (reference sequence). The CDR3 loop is CASSLARLSNQPQHF. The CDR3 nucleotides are TGTGCCAGTAGTTTAGCTCGGTTGAGCAATCAGCCCCAGCATTTT.

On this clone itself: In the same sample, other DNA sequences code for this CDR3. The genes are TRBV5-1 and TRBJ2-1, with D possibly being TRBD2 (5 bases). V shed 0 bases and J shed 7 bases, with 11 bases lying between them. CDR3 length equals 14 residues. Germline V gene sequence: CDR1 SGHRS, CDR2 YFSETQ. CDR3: CASSLGTGDNEQFF. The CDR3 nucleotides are TGCGCCAGCAGCTTGGGGACCGGGGATAATGAGCAGTTCTTC.

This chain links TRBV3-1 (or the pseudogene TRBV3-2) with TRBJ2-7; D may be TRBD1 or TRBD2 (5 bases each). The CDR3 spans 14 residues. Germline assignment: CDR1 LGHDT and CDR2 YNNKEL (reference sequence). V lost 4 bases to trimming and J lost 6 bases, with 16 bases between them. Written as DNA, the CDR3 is TGTGCCAGCAGCCTTTCCCGGGCAGGGACCGAGCAGTACGTC. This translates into CASSLSRAGTEQYV.

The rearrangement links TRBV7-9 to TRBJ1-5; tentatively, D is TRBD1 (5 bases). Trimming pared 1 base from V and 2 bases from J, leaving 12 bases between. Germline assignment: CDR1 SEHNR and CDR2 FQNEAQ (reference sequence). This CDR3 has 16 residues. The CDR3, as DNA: TGTGCCAGCAGCTTAGAAGGGGAGTCTGGCAATCAGCCCCAGCATTTT. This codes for CASSLEGESGNQPQHF.

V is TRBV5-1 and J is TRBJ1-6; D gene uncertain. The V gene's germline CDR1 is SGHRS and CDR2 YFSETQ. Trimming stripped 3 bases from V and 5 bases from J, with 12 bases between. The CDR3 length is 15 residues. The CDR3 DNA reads TGCGCCAGCAGCTCCGGGTCCTTTAATAATTCACCCCTCCACTTT. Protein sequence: CASSSGSFNNSPLHF.

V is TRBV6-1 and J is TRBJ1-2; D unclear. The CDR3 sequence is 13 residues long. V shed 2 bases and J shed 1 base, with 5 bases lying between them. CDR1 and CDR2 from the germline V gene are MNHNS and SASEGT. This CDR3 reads CASSENGNYGYTF. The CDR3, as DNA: TGTGCCAGCAGTGAAAACGGTAACTATGGCTACACCTTC.

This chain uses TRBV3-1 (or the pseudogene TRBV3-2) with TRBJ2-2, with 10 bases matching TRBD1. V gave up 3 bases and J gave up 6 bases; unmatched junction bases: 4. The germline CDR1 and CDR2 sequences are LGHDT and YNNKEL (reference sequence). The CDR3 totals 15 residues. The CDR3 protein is CASSQHGQGAGELFF. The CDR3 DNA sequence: TGTGCCAGCAGCCAGCACGGACAGGGGGCCGGGGAGCTGTTTTTT.

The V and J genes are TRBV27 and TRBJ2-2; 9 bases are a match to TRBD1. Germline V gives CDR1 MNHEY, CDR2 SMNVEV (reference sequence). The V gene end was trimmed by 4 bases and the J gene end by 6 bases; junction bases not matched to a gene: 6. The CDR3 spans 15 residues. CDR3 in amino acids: CASSSQGAGAGELFF. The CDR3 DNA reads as TGTGCCAGCAGTTCACAGGGGGCCGGCGCCGGGGAGCTGTTTTTT.

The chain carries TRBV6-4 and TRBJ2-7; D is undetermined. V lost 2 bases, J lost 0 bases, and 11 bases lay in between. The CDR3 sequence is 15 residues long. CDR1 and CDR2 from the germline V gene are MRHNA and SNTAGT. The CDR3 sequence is CASSDGPVSSYEQYV. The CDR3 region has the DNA TGTGCCAGCAGTGACGGCCCCGTAAGCTCCTACGAGCAGTACGTC.

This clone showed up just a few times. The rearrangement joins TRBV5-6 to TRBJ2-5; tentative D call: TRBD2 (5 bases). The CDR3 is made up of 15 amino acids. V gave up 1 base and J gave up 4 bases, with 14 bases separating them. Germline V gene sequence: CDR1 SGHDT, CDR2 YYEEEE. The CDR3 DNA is TGTGCCAGCAGCTTGAATATAAGGGAGATAGAGACCCAGTACTTC. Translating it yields CASSLNIREIETQYF.

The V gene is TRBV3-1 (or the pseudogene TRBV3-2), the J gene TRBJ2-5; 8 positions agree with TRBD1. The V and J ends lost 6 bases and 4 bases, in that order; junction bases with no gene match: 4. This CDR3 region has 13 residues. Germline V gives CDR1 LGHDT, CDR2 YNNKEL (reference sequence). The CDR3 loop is CASSRDRGETQYF. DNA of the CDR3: TGTGCCAGCAGTCGTGACAGGGGAGAGACCCAGTACTTC.

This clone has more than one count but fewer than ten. CDR3 in amino acids: CASSRGLYEQYV. The DNA of the CDR3 is TGTGCCAGCTCCCGGGGACTATACGAGCAGTACGTC. The chain links TRBV21-1 to TRBJ2-7; the table's D call of TRBD2 was not tested on the DNA. TRBV21-1 is reported as a pseudogene. The CDR3 loop spans 12 amino acids.